This T cell receptor (beta chain) was recovered during a study of blood T cell repertoires in COVID-19. In the study overall: T cells, B-cell-depleted T cells, or PBMCs supplied cDNA or gDNA.

In the study's own analysis: For nucleated cells, counts were estimated from reference gene primer amplification. TCRdb's copy holds only in-frame clones and misses some; the assay was immunoSEQ multiplex PCR. Clone size and V and J calls were adopted from that table, with D and trimming inferred from the DNA. The sample comprises over 60,000 clones, 86% of which are singletons, and 9.5% to 13% rests with the top ten. Trimming cost V 4 bases and J 1 base, with 17 bases left between them. The CDR3 is 16 residues long. The germline V gene encodes CDR1 SGHDT and CDR2 YYEEEE. The sample taken for sequencing was peripheral blood. The clonotype comes from a man in his 70s with active or convalescent COVID-19. V and J are TRBV5-6 and TRBJ1-1; no clear D gene. Written as DNA, the CDR3 is TGTGCCAGCAGCGTGGCGGGTTGGCGGCCGAACACTGAAGCTTTCTTT. Its translation is CASSVAGWRPNTEAFF.